The 19 T cell receptor beta chains below come from one sample, sequenced in a study of blood T cell repertoires in COVID-19. Method: immunoSEQ multiplex PCR; TCRdb's copy keeps in-frame clones and lacks some. The table includes a few hundred thousand clones, 89% detected once. Sequencing was performed on peripheral blood. The receptor set was obtained from a man in his late teens or twenties who had recovered from COVID-19.

The chain couples TRBV7-9 to TRBJ2-7, with 11 positions matching TRBD1. After removal of 5 bases from V and 2 bases from J, the junction contained 2 bases not matched to a gene. Germline-derived CDR1 and CDR2 are SEHNR and FQNEAQ (reference sequence). The CDR3 runs 14 residues. CDR3 sequence reads: CASSPGQGAYEQYF. The CDR3 DNA reads as TGTGCCAGCAGCCCGGGACAGGGGGCCTACGAGCAGTACTTC.

The rearrangement uses TRBV7-3 and TRBJ2-3; 9 bases agree with TRBD1. CDR1 and CDR2 (germline): SGHTA, FQGTGA. Germline trimming cut 3 bases from V and 5 bases from J; bases unmatched to any gene: 6. The CDR3 has 15 residues. CDR3 DNA sequence: TGTGCCAGCAGCTTCGGGACAGGGAGTGAAGATACGCAGTATTTT. Amino acid sequence: CASSFGTGSEDTQYF.

On this clone: This sample includes further DNA sequences coding for the same CDR3. The V and J genes are TRBV5-4 and TRBJ1-1; D remains unclear. This CDR3 is built from 13 residues. The germline V gene has CDR1 SGHNT and CDR2 YYREEE (reference sequence). V shed 1 base and J shed 2 bases, with 6 bases lying between them. In DNA, the CDR3 is TGTGCCAGCAGCTTGTCCCATAACACTGAAGCTTTCTTT. This translates into CASSLSHNTEAFF.

V and J are TRBV6-5 and TRBJ1-6, with D possibly TRBD1 on 6 matching bases. This CDR3 is built from 15 residues. The V gene lost 2 bases and the J gene lost 7 bases, with 12 bases spanning the gap. The V gene's germline CDR1 is MNHEY and CDR2 SVGAGI. The CDR3 DNA follows: TGTGCCAGCAGTTACCTGGACAGTGGGAATTCACCCCTCCACTTT. Its translation: CASSYLDSGNSPLHF.

The CDR3 reads CATSDDSGNEQFF. The CDR3 coding sequence is TGTGCCACCAGTGATGACTCTGGCAATGAGCAGTTCTTC. The chain links TRBV24-1 to TRBJ2-1; D is uncertain. Trimming pared 3 bases from V and 6 bases from J, leaving 8 bases between. CDR1 and CDR2 (germline): KGHDR, SFDVKD. The CDR3 spans 13 residues.

The V call is TRBV19, the J call TRBJ2-7; 15 bases match TRBD2. V dropped 6 bases and J dropped 4; count of bases not matched to a gene: 4. The V gene's germline CDR1 is LNHDA and CDR2 SQIVND (reference sequence). The CDR3 contains 15 residues. CDR3 bases: TGTGCCAGTAGCCCCGGACTAGCGGGAGGGTACGAGCAGTACTTC. Protein product: CASSPGLAGGYEQYF. The full variable domain, in which reference TRBV19 and TRBJ2-7 provide the parts outside the CDR3, is DGGITQSPKYLFRKEGQNVTLSCEQNLNHDAMYWYRQDPGQGLRLIYYSQIVNDFQKGDIAEGYSVSREKKESFPLTVTSAQKNPTAFYLCASSPGLAGGYEQYFGPGTRLTVT.

The CDR3 region has the DNA TGCGCCATCCCCGGACTAGCGGGAGGGTCCTACAATGAGCAGTTCTTC. The encoded protein is CAIPGLAGGSYNEQFF. The chain combines TRBV10-1 with TRBJ2-1; 15 bases align to TRBD2. This CDR3 is 16 amino acids long. Germline V gives CDR1 WNHNN, CDR2 SYGVQD (reference sequence). Unmatched junction bases numbered 5, after V lost 10 bases and J lost 1 base.

The DNA of the CDR3 is TGTGCCAGCACCACGCGGGGTCGGGAAAAACTGTTTTTT. Its protein product is CASTTRGREKLFF. This chain connects TRBV5-4 to TRBJ1-4; D remains unclear. This CDR3 comprises 13 residues. CDR1 SGHNT and CDR2 YYREEE come from the germline V gene (reference sequence). V was shortened by 6 bases and J by 8 bases, with 14 bases between the two germline ends.

This sequence joins TRBV6-5 and TRBJ1-2; 9 bases are a match to TRBD1. The ends lost 4 bases at V and 8 bases at J; junction bases unmatched: 5. CDR1 MNHEY and CDR2 SVGAGI come from the germline V gene. The CDR3 is made up of 13 amino acids. CDR3 coding DNA: TGTGCCAGCAGTTCACAGGGGGCGAAAGGCTACACCTTC. Protein: CASSSQGAKGYTF.

With regard to this clone: Other nucleotide sequences in the sample specify the same CDR3. The genes are TRBV5-4 and TRBJ1-1; D is unresolved. CDR1 is SGHNT, CDR2 YYREEE, per germline (reference sequence). This CDR3 has 13 residues. Trimming cost V 0 bases and J 1 base, with 4 bases left between them. The CDR3, as DNA: TGTGCCAGCAGCTTGGGTAGGAACACTGAAGCTTTCTTT. It encodes CASSLGRNTEAFF.

The genes are TRBV29-1 and TRBJ2-3; no reliable D call. V was cut by 7 bases and J by 6 bases, with 20 bases left in between. The germline V gene encodes CDR1 SQVTM and CDR2 ANQGSEA. The CDR3 loop spans 14 amino acids. The CDR3 DNA sequence: TGCAGCGGCCAACTGACCCTCCTGCGGGATACGCAGTATTTT. This translates into CSGQLTLLRDTQYF.

The chain combines TRBV6-1 with TRBJ1-4, with D unclear. The germline V gene encodes CDR1 MNHNS and CDR2 SASEGT. V shed 2 bases and J shed 4 bases, with 8 bases lying between them. The CDR3 loop spans 14 amino acids. CDR3 nucleotides: TGTGCCAGCAGTGAAAGTTCGGGTAATGAAAAACTGTTTTTT. This gives the protein CASSESSGNEKLFF.

Concerning this clone itself: Other DNA variants within this sample encode the same CDR3. J is TRBJ2-3 and V is TRBV7-3; D remains ambiguous. Germline loops: CDR1 SGHTA, CDR2 FQGTGA. V shed 2 bases and J shed 2 bases, with 8 bases lying between them. This CDR3 region has 14 residues. CDR3 protein: CASSLGRNTDTQYF. CDR3 nucleotides: TGTGCCAGCAGCTTAGGTAGAAACACAGATACGCAGTATTTT.

The rearrangement links TRBV9 to TRBJ2-6; TRBD1 agrees at 9 bases. The V and J ends lost 2 bases and 0 bases, in that order; junction bases with no gene match: 0. CDR3 length: 16 amino acids. Germline V lookup: CDR1 SGDLS, CDR2 YYNGEE. This CDR3 is CASSVTGGSGANVLTF. The CDR3 DNA reads TGTGCCAGCAGCGTGACAGGGGGCTCTGGGGCCAACGTCCTGACTTTC.

The rearrangement uses TRBV6-2 or TRBV6-3 and TRBJ2-3, with D unclear. The V gene's germline CDR1 is MNHEY and CDR2 SVGEGT. There are 16 residues in the CDR3. The V and J ends lost 5 bases and 0 bases respectively, with 15 bases between them. For the CDR3, the DNA is TGTGCCAGCAGTCCAACCCTGCCGAGGAGCACAGATACGCAGTATTTT. It is translated as CASSPTLPRSTDTQYF.

This chain uses TRBV3-1 (or the pseudogene TRBV3-2) with TRBJ1-4; D is perhaps TRBD1 (5 bases). Germline loops: CDR1 LGHDT, CDR2 YNNKEL (reference sequence). The CDR3 is 15 amino acids. V lost 2 bases and J lost 8, with 15 bases in between. The CDR3 DNA reads TGTGCCAGCAGCCAACTTCGGGGGTCGGAGGAAAAACTGTTTTTT. It is translated as CASSQLRGSEEKLFF.

The chain joins TRBV6-5 to TRBJ2-2, with TRBD1 matching 7 bases. The CDR3 has 13 residues. In germline, CDR1 is MNHEY, CDR2 SVGAGI. V trimming: 6 bases; J trimming: 9 bases; junction bases outside the gene matches: 7. In DNA form, the CDR3 reads TGTGCCAGCAGGACAGGGAACGGGAGGGAGCTGTTTTTT. This sequence encodes CASRTGNGRELFF.

This clone was counted once. V usage is TRBV6-5 and J usage is TRBJ2-2; 10 bases are shared with TRBD1. The CDR3 covers 16 residues. The V and J ends lost 4 bases and 4 bases, in that order; junction bases with no gene match: 6. Germline CDR1 reads MNHEY; CDR2 reads SVGAGI. The CDR3: CASSSWTGGTTGELFF. The CDR3 DNA follows: TGTGCCAGCAGTTCTTGGACAGGGGGTACCACCGGGGAGCTGTTTTTT.

This clone was observed a few times. The V call is TRBV7-3, the J call TRBJ2-1; 16 nucleotides agree with TRBD2. The CDR3 covers 18 residues. CDR1 and CDR2 (germline): SGHTA, FQGTGA. V shed 4 bases, J shed 5 bases, and the junction held 8 bases outside the gene matches. Here the CDR3 reads CASSSPGLAGGPDNEQFF. CDR3 nucleotides: TGTGCCAGCAGCTCGCCGGGACTAGCGGGAGGGCCGGACAATGAGCAGTTCTTC.